The 22 T cell receptor beta chains listed next were all sequenced from one sample in a study of shared clonotypes between healthy human individuals. Some clones are missing from TCRdb's copy, which holds only in-frame ones; the method was immunoSEQ multiplex PCR. Altogether 170,000 or so clones are present, approximately 61% being singletons, with the ten largest covering 10%. Sequencing was carried out using memory CD4+ T cells sorted from blood. Indicated subset: CD45RA-negative fraction. Every receptor here comes from a man aged 30-40 years in good health.

V usage is TRBV5-1 and J usage is TRBJ2-1, with D hard to call. The CDR3 consists of 15 residues. Germline V CDR1 and CDR2: SGHRS, YFSETQ. V was clipped by 0 bases and J by 4 bases, with 11 bases between them. The CDR3 loop reads CASSLVGSSYNEQFF. The CDR3, as DNA: TGCGCCAGCAGCTTGGTCGGGTCGAGTTACAATGAGCAGTTCTTC. Drawing the rest from reference TRBV5-1 and TRBJ2-1, the complete variable domain is KAGVTQTPRYLIKTRGQQVTLSCSPISGHRSVSWYQQTPGQGLQFLFEYFSETQRNKGNFPGRFSGRQFSNSRSEMNVSTLELGDSALYLCASSLVGSSYNEQFFGPGTRLTVL.

The V call is TRBV4-3, the J call TRBJ2-2; 7 bases map to TRBD1. This CDR3 has 15 amino acids. Germline loops: CDR1 LGHNA, CDR2 YSLEER. V shed 6 bases and J 2 bases; nucleotides not matched to a gene: 6. This CDR3 reads CASSRDSLNTGELFF. Written as DNA, the CDR3 is TGCGCCAGCAGTAGGGACAGTCTTAACACCGGGGAGCTGTTTTTT.

The chain joins TRBV14 to TRBJ2-2; weak D call: TRBD2 (5 bases). The CDR3 sequence is 17 residues long. The germline V gene encodes CDR1 SGHDN and CDR2 FVKESK. V shed 1 base and J shed 5 bases, with 17 bases lying between them. The CDR3 coding sequence is TGTGCCAGCAGCCAAGCCGGCGGACTGGCTCTAACCGGGGAGCTGTTTTTT. Amino acid sequence: CASSQAGGLALTGELFF.

The CDR3 protein is CASSVHRDEAYEQYF. The CDR3, as DNA: TGTGCCAGCTCAGTCCACCGGGACGAGGCCTACGAGCAGTACTTC. The J gene is TRBJ2-7, the V gene TRBV18; TRBD1 or TRBD2 may be the D gene (5 bases each). CDR3 length: 15 amino acids. CDR1 is KGHSH and CDR2 is LQKENI in the germline V gene. Trimming removed 5 bases at V and 2 bases at J, with 16 bases between.

This clone was detected only once. The chain links TRBV13 to TRBJ2-1, with 10 bases that match TRBD2. The V and J ends lost 6 bases and 4 bases, in that order; junction bases with no gene match: 18. CDR1 PRHDT and CDR2 FYEKMQ come from the germline V gene (reference sequence). There are 19 residues in the CDR3. CDR3 sequence (DNA): TGTGCCAGCAGGAGTAGTAGCGGGAGGACTGGTCCCACATACAATGAGCAGTTCTTC. Translation gives CASRSSSGRTGPTYNEQFF.

The genes are TRBV29-1 and TRBJ1-1; TRBD1 matches 9 bases. CDR1 is SQVTM and CDR2 is ANQGSEA in the germline V gene. V shed 8 bases, J shed 3 bases, and the junction held 10 bases outside the gene matches. This CDR3 spans 14 amino acids. The CDR3 nucleotides are TGCAGCCCCCACAGGGGGCAGAGGGACACTGAAGCTTTCTTT. Its translation is CSPHRGQRDTEAFF.

The V call is TRBV11-2, the J call TRBJ1-3; 8 bases align to TRBD1. The CDR3 loop spans 16 amino acids. The germline gives CDR1 SGHAT, CDR2 FQNNGV. V shed 6 bases, J shed 9 bases, and the junction held 16 bases outside the gene matches. The CDR3 bases are TGTGCCAGCAGTCCCCTTGGAGACAGGGGAAGGAGCACCATATATTTT. Its protein is CASSPLGDRGRSTIYF.

Comments on this clone: The sample has other DNA sequences that encode this CDR3 too. The chain employs TRBV5-4 and TRBJ2-7, with 10 bases identical to TRBD1. After removal of 0 bases from V and 4 bases from J, the junction contained 4 bases not matched to a gene. The CDR3 consists of 15 residues. Germline lookup yields CDR1 SGHNT and CDR2 YYREEE (reference sequence). The CDR3 loop reads CASSLGGQGVYEQYF. The CDR3 DNA reads TGTGCCAGCAGCTTGGGTGGACAGGGGGTGTACGAGCAGTACTTC.

The V and J genes are TRBV11-3 and TRBJ2-2; the D is unclear. Germline V gene sequence: CDR1 SGHNT, CDR2 YENEEA. CDR3 length: 14 residues. V lost 1 base to trimming and J lost 5 bases, with 8 bases between them. CDR3 sequence (DNA): TGTGCCAGCAGCTTAGGTTACGGAACCGGGGAGCTGTTTTTT. It specifies CASSLGYGTGELFF.

This clone has just a few counts. The CDR3 sequence: CASSQGGLAGGNEQFF. CDR3 nucleotides: TGCGCCAGCAGCCAAGGGGGACTAGCGGGGGGCAATGAGCAGTTCTTC. This chain uses TRBV4-3 with TRBJ2-1; 15 bases align to TRBD2. V lost 1 base and J lost 6; bases outside the gene matches: 1. Germline loops: CDR1 LGHNA, CDR2 YSLEER. The length of the CDR3 is 16 residues.

V and J are TRBV7-9 and TRBJ2-5; maybe TRBD1 (5 bases). Trimming removed 7 bases at V and 9 bases at J, with 15 bases between. CDR3 length: 12 residues. CDR1 is SEHNR and CDR2 is FQNEAQ in the germline V gene (reference sequence). CDR3: CASNRQTGAQYF. CDR3 sequence (DNA): TGTGCCAGCAACAGGCAGACGGGCGCCCAGTACTTC. The whole variable domain, filled in from reference TRBV7-9 and TRBJ2-5, reads DTGVSQNPRHKITKRGQNVTFRCDPISEHNRLYWYRQTLGQGPEFLTYFQNEAQLEKSRLLSDRFSAERPKGSFSTLEIQRTEQGDSAMYLCASNRQTGAQYFGPGTRLLVL.

The rearrangement joins TRBV27 to TRBJ2-7, with TRBD2 matching 14 bases. Germline V CDR1 and CDR2: MNHEY, SMNVEV (reference sequence). Losses at the gene ends were 6 bases for V and 5 bases for J; bases not matched to a gene: 12. This CDR3 spans 17 amino acids. The CDR3 here is CASRDGTSGGRVHEQYF. In DNA form, the CDR3 reads TGTGCCAGCAGGGATGGGACTAGCGGGGGACGAGTCCACGAGCAGTACTTC.

The rearrangement joins TRBV5-6 to TRBJ2-7, with D unresolved. CDR3 length: 12 amino acids. V was pared by 2 bases and J by 4 bases, with 7 bases between. Germline V CDR1 and CDR2: SGHDT, YYEEEE. The CDR3 is CASSLRVYEQYF. DNA of the CDR3: TGTGCCAGCAGCTTAAGGGTTTACGAGCAGTACTTC.

The chain employs TRBV5-1 and TRBJ2-5, with D uncertain. Per the germline V gene, CDR1 is SGHRS and CDR2 is YFSETQ. There are 14 residues in the CDR3. The V and J ends lost 0 bases and 4 bases respectively, with 10 bases between them. CDR3 sequence: CASSLGSPPETQYF. In DNA, the CDR3 is TGCGCCAGCAGCTTGGGCAGCCCCCCAGAGACCCAGTACTTC.

The V call is TRBV6-6, the J call TRBJ1-1; 7 bases agree with TRBD1. Germline trimming cut 6 bases from V and 8 bases from J; bases unmatched to any gene: 6. The germline V gene encodes CDR1 MNHNY and CDR2 SVGAGI (reference sequence). This CDR3 is 12 amino acids long. The CDR3 sequence is CASSRTGKEAFF. The CDR3 coding sequence is TGTGCCAGCAGCAGGACAGGAAAGGAAGCTTTCTTT.

DNA for the CDR3: TGTGCCATCAGTGAGGTCGTATACGAGCAGTACTTC. Protein product: CAISEVVYEQYF. V is TRBV10-3 and J is TRBJ2-7; no firm D call. The CDR3 is made up of 12 amino acids. V was pared by 2 bases and J by 4 bases, with 6 bases between. The V gene's germline CDR1 is ENHRY and CDR2 SYGVKD.

CDR3 sequence reads: CASSLGHYEQYF. CDR3 coding DNA: TGTGCCAGCAGCTTAGGCCACTACGAGCAGTACTTC. The chain combines TRBV11-1 with TRBJ2-7; D gene ambiguous. Looked up from germline, CDR1 is SGHAT and CDR2 is FQDESV (reference sequence). The CDR3 length is 12 residues. V was cut by 1 base and J by 3 bases, with 4 bases left in between.

This rearrangement joins TRBV2 to TRBJ1-1, with 7 nucleotides matching TRBD1. The CDR3 covers 14 residues. Trimming took 6 bases from V and 5 from J; bases not matched to a gene: 9. Germline V lookup: CDR1 SNHLY, CDR2 FYNNEI. Here the CDR3 reads CASSVDRSLTEAFF. The CDR3 DNA sequence: TGTGCCAGCAGCGTGGACAGGTCCCTTACTGAAGCTTTCTTT.

The chain combines TRBV6-6 with TRBJ1-1; D remains ambiguous. The V end was cut by 0 bases, the J end by 1 base, with 6 bases between. Germline loops: CDR1 MNHNY, CDR2 SVGAGI (reference sequence). The CDR3 runs 14 residues. CDR3 protein: CASSYSRGNTEAFF. In DNA form, the CDR3 reads TGTGCCAGCAGTTACTCGCGGGGGAACACTGAAGCTTTCTTT.

This clone turned up a few times. CDR3 nucleotide sequence: TGTGCCAGCAGCGGTCTAGCGGGGACTTTTTACAATGAGCAGTTCTTC. It yields the protein CASSGLAGTFYNEQFF. The V gene is TRBV6-6, the J gene TRBJ2-1, with TRBD2 identical over 9 bases. Germline lookup yields CDR1 MNHNY and CDR2 SVGAGI (reference sequence). Unmatched junction bases numbered 10, after V lost 6 bases and J lost 4 bases. The CDR3 is made up of 16 amino acids.

This chain joins TRBV6-6 and TRBJ1-2; 7 bases fit TRBD1. Germline assignment: CDR1 MNHNY and CDR2 SVGAGI (reference sequence). This CDR3 region has 12 residues. V lost 4 bases and J lost 8; bases outside the gene matches: 4. The CDR3 protein is CASSSGTVGYTF. The CDR3 DNA is TGTGCCAGCAGTTCCGGGACAGTCGGCTACACCTTC.

This clone was counted only a few times. The rearrangement uses TRBV7-8 and TRBJ2-1; 9 bases map to TRBD2. This CDR3 is built from 15 residues. The germline V gene has CDR1 SGHVS and CDR2 FQNEAQ. J was trimmed by 7 bases and V by 2 bases; bases with no gene match: 6. CDR3 sequence: CASSLFAGGLNEQFF. The DNA for the CDR3 is TGTGCCAGCAGCTTATTTGCGGGAGGGCTAAATGAGCAGTTCTTC.